Detailed here is one T cell receptor (beta chain). Its specificity is not known. TCRdb itself ran the reads through MiXCR, one entry per CDR3 protein. Here the sample spans about 740,000 distinct CDR3 sequences, less than 40% being singletons. This CDR3 contains 15 residues. Germline CDR1 MNHNY, CDR2 SVGAGI (reference sequence). The germline V and J ends were trimmed by 3 bases and 0 bases, with 9 bases remaining between them. The sample belongs to a study of T cell repertoires in cytomegalovirus infection. Turning to the study itself: Based on public TCR beta signatures, there were indications of CMV infection and of a matching HLA type.

Points from the study as a whole: What dominated the ex vivo response were HLA-C-restricted CMV-specific TCR beta clonotypes. Summed frequency of public TCR beta families distinguished CMV carriers with the relevant HLA.

The rearrangement joins TRBV6-6 to TRBJ1-3; the D gene is possibly TRBD1 (6 bases). The specimen was PBMCs. This TCR was recovered from a human donor in good health (CMV status not recorded). Some clones in this sample may be carry-over from other donors' samples. CDR3: CASSYPQGSGNTIYF. The DNA of the CDR3 is TGTGCCAGCAGTTATCCACAGGGCTCTGGAAACACCATATATTTT.